This TCR beta chain originates from a study of cytomegalovirus exposure and HLA in healthy donors. Study-wide results and limits: According to a later analysis, donors in an Asian-associated ancestry cluster reportedly had fewer N-insertions than the roughly 670-donor mean.

The PCR had 60 Vbeta and 13 Jbeta primers. Some clones are missing from TCRdb's copy, which holds only in-frame ones; the method was immunoSEQ multiplex PCR. The sample holds approximately 160,000 clones; roughly three quarters are singletons and the top ten take around 3%. Germline V CDR1 and CDR2: LNHDA, SQIVND (reference sequence). The CDR3 is 17 residues long. V lost 9 bases and J lost 5; bases outside the gene matches: 18. With regard to this clone: Antigen specificity is unknown.

The TCR originated in a woman aged 50 to 65 in good health and CMV-seropositive. The source material was PBMCs. The chain is built from TRBV19 and TRBJ2-7; 11 positions match TRBD2. CDR3 in amino acids: CASLIPVTSGRADEQYF. The CDR3, as DNA: TGTGCCAGCCTTATCCCGGTTACTAGCGGGAGAGCGGACGAGCAGTACTTC. The full variable domain, its missing parts supplied by reference TRBV19 and TRBJ2-7, is DGGITQSPKYLFRKEGQNVTLSCEQNLNHDAMYWYRQDPGQGLRLIYYSQIVNDFQKGDIAEGYSVSREKKESFPLTVTSAQKNPTAFYLCASLIPVTSGRADEQYFGPGTRLTVT.